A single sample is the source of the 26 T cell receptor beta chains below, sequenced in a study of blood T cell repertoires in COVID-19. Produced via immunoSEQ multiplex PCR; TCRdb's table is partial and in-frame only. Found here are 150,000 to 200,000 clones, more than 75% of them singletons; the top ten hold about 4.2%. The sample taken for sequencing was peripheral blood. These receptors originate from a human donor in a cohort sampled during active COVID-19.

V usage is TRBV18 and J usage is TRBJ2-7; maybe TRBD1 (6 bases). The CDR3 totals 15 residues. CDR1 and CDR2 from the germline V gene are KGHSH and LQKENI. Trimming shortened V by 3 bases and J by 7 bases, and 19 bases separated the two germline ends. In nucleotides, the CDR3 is TGTGCCAGCTCACCGATACAGGGAGCGTCGGGGGAGCAGTACTTC. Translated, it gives CASSPIQGASGEQYF.

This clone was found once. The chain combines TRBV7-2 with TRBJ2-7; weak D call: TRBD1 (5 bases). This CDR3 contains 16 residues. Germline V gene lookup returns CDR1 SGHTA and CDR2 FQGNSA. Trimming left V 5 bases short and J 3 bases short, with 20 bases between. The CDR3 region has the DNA TGTGCCAGCAGCCAAGATTATGTAGGGGCGATCTACGAGCAGTACTTC. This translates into CASSQDYVGAIYEQYF. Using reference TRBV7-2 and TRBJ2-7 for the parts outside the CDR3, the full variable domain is GAGVSQSPSNKVTEKGKDVELRCDPISGHTALYWYRQSLGQGLEFLIYFQGNSAPDKSGLPSDRFSAERTGGSVSTLTIQRTQQEDSAVYLCASSQDYVGAIYEQYFGPGTRLTVT.

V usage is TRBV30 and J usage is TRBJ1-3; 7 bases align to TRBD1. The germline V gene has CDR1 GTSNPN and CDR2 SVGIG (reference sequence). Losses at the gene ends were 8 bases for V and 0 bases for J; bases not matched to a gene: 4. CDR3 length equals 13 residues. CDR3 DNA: TGTGCCGGGGGGACAGCCTCTGGAAACACCATATATTTT. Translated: CAGGTASGNTIYF.

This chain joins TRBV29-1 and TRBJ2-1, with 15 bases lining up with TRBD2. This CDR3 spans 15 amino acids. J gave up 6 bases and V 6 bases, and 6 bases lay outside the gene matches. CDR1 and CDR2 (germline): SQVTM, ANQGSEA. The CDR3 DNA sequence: TGCAGCGTAGCGGGACTAGCGGGAGGCGGCAATGAGCAGTTCTTC. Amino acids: CSVAGLAGGGNEQFF.

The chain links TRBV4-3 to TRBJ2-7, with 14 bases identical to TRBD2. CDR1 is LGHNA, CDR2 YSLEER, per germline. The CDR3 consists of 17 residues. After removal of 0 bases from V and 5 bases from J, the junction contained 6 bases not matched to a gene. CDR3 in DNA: TGCGCCAGCAGCCAAGAGACTAGCGGGGGGGCCGGGCACGAGCAGTACTTC. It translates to CASSQETSGGAGHEQYF.

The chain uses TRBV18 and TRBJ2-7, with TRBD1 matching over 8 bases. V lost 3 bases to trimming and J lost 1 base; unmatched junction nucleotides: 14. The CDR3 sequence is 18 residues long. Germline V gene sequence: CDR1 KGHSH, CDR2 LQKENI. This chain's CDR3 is CASSPIATHGTGSYEQYF. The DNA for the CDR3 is TGTGCCAGCTCACCGATAGCCACCCACGGGACAGGATCCTACGAGCAGTACTTC. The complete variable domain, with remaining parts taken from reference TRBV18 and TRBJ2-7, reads NAGVMQNPRHLVRRRGQEARLRCSPMKGHSHVYWYRQLPEEGLKFMVYLQKENIIDESGMPKERFSAEFPKEGPSILRIQQVVRGDSAAYFCASSPIATHGTGSYEQYFGPGTRLTVT.

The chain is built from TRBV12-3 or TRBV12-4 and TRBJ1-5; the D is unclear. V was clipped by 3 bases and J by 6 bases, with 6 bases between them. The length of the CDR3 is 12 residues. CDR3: CASSFQAQPQHF. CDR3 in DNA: TGTGCCAGCAGTTTTCAGGCTCAGCCCCAGCATTTT.

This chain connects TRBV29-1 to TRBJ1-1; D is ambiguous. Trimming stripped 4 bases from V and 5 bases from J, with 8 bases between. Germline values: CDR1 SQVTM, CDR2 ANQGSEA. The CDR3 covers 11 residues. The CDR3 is CSVARGTEAFF. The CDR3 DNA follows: TGCAGCGTTGCTCGGGGAACTGAAGCTTTCTTT.

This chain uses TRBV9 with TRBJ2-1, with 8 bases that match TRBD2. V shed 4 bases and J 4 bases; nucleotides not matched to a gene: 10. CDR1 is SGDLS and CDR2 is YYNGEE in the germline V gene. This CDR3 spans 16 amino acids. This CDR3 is CASSPLGLAAYNEQFF. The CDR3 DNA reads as TGTGCCAGCAGCCCCCTCGGACTAGCAGCGTACAATGAGCAGTTCTTC.

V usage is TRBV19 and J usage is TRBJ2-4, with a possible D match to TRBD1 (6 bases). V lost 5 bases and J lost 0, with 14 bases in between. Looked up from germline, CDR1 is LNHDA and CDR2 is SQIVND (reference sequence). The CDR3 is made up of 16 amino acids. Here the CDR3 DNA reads TGTGCCAGTAGTCCACAGGGCGGGCTAGCCAAAAACATTCAGTACTTC. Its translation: CASSPQGGLAKNIQYF.

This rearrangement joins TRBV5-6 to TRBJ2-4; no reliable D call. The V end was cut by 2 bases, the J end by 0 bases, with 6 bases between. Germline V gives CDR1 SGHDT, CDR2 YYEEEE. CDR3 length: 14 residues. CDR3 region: CASSFSVAKNIQYF. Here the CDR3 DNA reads TGTGCCAGCAGCTTTTCCGTAGCCAAAAACATTCAGTACTTC.

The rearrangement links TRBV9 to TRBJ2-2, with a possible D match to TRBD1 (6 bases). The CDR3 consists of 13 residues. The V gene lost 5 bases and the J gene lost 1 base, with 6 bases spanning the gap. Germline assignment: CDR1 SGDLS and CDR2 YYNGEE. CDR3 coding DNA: TGTGCCAGCAGACAGGGGAACACCGGGGAGCTGTTTTTT. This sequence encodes CASRQGNTGELFF.

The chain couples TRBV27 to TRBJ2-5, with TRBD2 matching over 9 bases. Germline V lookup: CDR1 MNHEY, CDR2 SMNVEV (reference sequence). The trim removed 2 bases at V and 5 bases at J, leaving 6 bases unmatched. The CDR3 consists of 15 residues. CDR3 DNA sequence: TGTGCCAGCAGTTTAATGACTAGCGGACGGGAGACCCAGTACTTC. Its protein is CASSLMTSGRETQYF.

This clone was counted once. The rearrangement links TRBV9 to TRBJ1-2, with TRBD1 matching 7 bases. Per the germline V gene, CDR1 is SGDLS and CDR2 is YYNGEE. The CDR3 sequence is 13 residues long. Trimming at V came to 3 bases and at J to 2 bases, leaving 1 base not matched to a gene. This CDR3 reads CASSGDRNYGYTF. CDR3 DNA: TGTGCCAGCAGCGGGGACAGAAACTATGGCTACACCTTC.

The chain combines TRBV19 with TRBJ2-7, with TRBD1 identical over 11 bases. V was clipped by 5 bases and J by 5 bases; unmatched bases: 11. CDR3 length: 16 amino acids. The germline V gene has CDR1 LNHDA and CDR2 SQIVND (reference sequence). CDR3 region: CASSSGQGAIYDEQYF. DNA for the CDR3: TGTGCCAGTAGTTCAGGACAGGGGGCAATTTACGACGAGCAGTACTTC. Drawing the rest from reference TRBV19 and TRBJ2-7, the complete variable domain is DGGITQSPKYLFRKEGQNVTLSCEQNLNHDAMYWYRQDPGQGLRLIYYSQIVNDFQKGDIAEGYSVSREKKESFPLTVTSAQKNPTAFYLCASSSGQGAIYDEQYFGPGTRLTVT.

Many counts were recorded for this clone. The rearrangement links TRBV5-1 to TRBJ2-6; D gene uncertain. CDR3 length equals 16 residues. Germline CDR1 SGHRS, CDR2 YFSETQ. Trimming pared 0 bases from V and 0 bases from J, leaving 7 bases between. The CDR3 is CASSLAGTSGANVLTF. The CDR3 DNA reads TGCGCCAGCAGCTTGGCCGGTACCTCTGGGGCCAACGTCCTGACTTTC.

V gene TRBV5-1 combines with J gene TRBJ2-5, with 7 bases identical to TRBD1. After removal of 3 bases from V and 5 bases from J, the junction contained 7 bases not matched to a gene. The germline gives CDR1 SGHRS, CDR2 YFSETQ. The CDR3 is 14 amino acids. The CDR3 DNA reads TGCGCCAGCAGCTCCACAGGGGCCCGGGAGACCCAGTACTTC. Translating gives CASSSTGARETQYF.

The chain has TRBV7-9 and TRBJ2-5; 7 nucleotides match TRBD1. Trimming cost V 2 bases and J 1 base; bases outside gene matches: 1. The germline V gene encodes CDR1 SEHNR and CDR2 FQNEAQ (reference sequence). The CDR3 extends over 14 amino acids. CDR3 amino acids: CASSLKGAQETQYF. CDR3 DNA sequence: TGTGCCAGCAGCTTAAAGGGGGCCCAAGAGACCCAGTACTTC.

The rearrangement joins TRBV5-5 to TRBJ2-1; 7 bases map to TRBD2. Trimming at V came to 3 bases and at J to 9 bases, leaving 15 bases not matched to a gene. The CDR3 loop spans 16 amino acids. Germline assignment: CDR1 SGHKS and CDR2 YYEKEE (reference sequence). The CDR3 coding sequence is TGTGCCAGCAGCTCATCACCGGGACTACCGGTGGGTGAGCAGTTCTTC. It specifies CASSSSPGLPVGEQFF.

CDR3 amino acids: CASSLGQKNNEQFF. The CDR3 nucleotides read TGCGCCAGCAGCTTGGGGCAGAAGAACAATGAGCAGTTCTTC. The chain couples TRBV5-1 to TRBJ2-1; D uncertain. The germline CDR1 and CDR2 sequences are SGHRS and YFSETQ. The CDR3 extends over 14 amino acids. V lost 0 bases and J lost 5, with 9 bases in between.

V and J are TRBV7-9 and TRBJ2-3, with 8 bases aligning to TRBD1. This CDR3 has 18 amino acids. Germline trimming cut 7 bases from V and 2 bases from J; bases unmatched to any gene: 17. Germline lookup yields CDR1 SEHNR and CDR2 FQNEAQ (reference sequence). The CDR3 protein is CASTLSILGTGLTDTQYF. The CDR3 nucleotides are TGTGCCAGCACCCTATCCATTTTGGGGACAGGACTCACAGATACGCAGTATTTT.

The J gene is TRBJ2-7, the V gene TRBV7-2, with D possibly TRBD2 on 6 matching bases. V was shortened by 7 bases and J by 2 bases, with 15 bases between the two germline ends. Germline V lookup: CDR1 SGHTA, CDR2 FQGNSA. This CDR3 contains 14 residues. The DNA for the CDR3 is TGTGCCAGCACCTCGACTAGGACCCCCTACGAGCAGTACTTC. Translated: CASTSTRTPYEQYF.

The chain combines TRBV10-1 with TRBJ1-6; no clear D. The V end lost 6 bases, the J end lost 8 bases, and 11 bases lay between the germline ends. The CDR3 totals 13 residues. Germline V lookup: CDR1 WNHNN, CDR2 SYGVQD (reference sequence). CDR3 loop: CASSEAGDSPLHF. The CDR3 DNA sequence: TGCGCCAGCAGCGAAGCGGGTGATTCACCCCTCCACTTT.

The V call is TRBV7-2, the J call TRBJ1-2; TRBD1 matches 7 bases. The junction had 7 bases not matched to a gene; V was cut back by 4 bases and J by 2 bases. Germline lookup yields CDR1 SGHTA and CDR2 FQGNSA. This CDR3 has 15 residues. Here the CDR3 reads CASSYATGLNYGYTF. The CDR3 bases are TGTGCCAGCAGCTACGCGACAGGGCTCAACTATGGCTACACCTTC.

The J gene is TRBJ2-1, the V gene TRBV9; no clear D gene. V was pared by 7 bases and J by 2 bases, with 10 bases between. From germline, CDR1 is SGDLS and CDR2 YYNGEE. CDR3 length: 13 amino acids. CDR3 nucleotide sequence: TGTGCCAGCGGGCTCGCCCCCTACAATGAGCAGTTCTTC. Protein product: CASGLAPYNEQFF.

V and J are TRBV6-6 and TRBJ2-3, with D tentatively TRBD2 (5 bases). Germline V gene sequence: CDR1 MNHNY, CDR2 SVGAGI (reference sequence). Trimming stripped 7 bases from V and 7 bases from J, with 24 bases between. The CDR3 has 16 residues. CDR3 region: CASTAGSGWGLNTQYF. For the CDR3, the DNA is TGTGCCAGCACCGCAGGTTCGGGGTGGGGTTTGAATACGCAGTATTTT.